Each of the 23 T cell receptor beta chains below was sequenced from the same sample in a study of T-cell memory formation after mild COVID-19. TCRdb reprocessed the 5' RACE reads via MiXCR and lists one record per CDR3 protein. Of about 410,000 distinct CDR3 sequences in the sample, under 25% were seen once. Sample: PBMCs or a T cell subset sorted from them (not recorded which). The receptors stem from an adult woman who had mild COVID-19 (a few samples of this study predate the infection). Cell type and time point are not known.

The sample holds one count of this clonotype. The rearrangement uses TRBV24-1 and TRBJ1-2; weak D call: TRBD1 (6 bases). The V gene lost 3 bases and the J gene lost 10 bases, with 11 bases spanning the gap. There are 12 residues in the CDR3. Germline V gives CDR1 KGHDR, CDR2 SFDVKD. CDR3: CATSDNRAAYTF. The CDR3, as DNA: TGTGCCACCAGTGATAACAGGGCCGCCTACACCTTC.

This clonotype was counted between two and nine times. The chain combines TRBV5-1 with TRBJ2-3; a weak D match, TRBD2 (5 bases). Germline assignment: CDR1 SGHRS and CDR2 YFSETQ. The CDR3 has 15 residues. Trimming stripped 0 bases from V and 3 bases from J, with 11 bases between. CDR3: CASSLDFTGTDTQYF. The DNA for the CDR3 is TGCGCCAGCAGCTTGGACTTCACGGGAACAGATACGCAGTATTTT. Full variable domain (outside the CDR3, taken from reference TRBV5-1 and TRBJ2-3): KAGVTQTPRYLIKTRGQQVTLSCSPISGHRSVSWYQQTPGQGLQFLFEYFSETQRNKGNFPGRFSGRQFSNSRSEMNVSTLELGDSALYLCASSLDFTGTDTQYFGPGTRLTVL.

The chain uses TRBV5-1 and TRBJ1-4; 7 bases line up with TRBD1. Per germline, CDR1 SGHRS and CDR2 YFSETQ. The V and J ends lost 4 bases and 7 bases, in that order; junction bases with no gene match: 4. The CDR3 loop spans 13 amino acids. The CDR3 coding sequence is TGCGCCAGCAGCCCGGGACAGACTGAAAAACTGTTTTTT. It encodes CASSPGQTEKLFF.

V usage is TRBV28 and J usage is TRBJ2-3; 7 bases fit TRBD1. The germline V gene encodes CDR1 MDHEN and CDR2 SYDVKM. J was trimmed by 2 bases and V by 6 bases; bases with no gene match: 11. This CDR3 contains 16 residues. The CDR3 DNA reads as TGTGCCAGCAGCCCTATCTTGACAGGGACCACAGATACGCAGTATTTT. Protein sequence: CASSPILTGTTDTQYF.

This clonotype was counted a few times. The V gene is TRBV7-9, the J gene TRBJ2-7; D remains unclear. With 2 bases removed from V and 6 bases from J, the gap between germline ends came to 11 bases. The CDR3 spans 13 residues. CDR1 is SEHNR, CDR2 FQNEAQ, per germline (reference sequence). CDR3 coding DNA: TGTGCCAGCAGCTTATCCCCGACCTTCGAGCAGTACTTC. Encoded protein: CASSLSPTFEQYF.

The chain uses TRBV2 and TRBJ1-1; D is undetermined. Germline lookup yields CDR1 SNHLY and CDR2 FYNNEI. CDR3 length: 15 residues. The V end lost 3 bases, the J end lost 3 bases, and 14 bases lay between the germline ends. The CDR3 coding sequence is TGTGCCAGCAGTGACTCTGGAGGGCTGGACACTGAAGCTTTCTTT. Its protein product is CASSDSGGLDTEAFF.

The DNA for the CDR3 is TGTGCCAGCAGCTTAGCCGGGACTAGCGGGAGGGCCAGGGCAGATACGCAGTATTTT. Residues: CASSLAGTSGRARADTQYF. The chain joins TRBV7-9 to TRBJ2-3; TRBD2 matches at 16 bases. Germline V gene data show CDR1 as SEHNR and CDR2 as FQNEAQ (reference sequence). The CDR3 contains 19 residues. Trimming took 0 bases from V and 4 from J; bases not matched to a gene: 7. The full variable domain, its missing parts supplied by reference TRBV7-9 and TRBJ2-3, is DTGVSQNPRHKITKRGQNVTFRCDPISEHNRLYWYRQTLGQGPEFLTYFQNEAQLEKSRLLSDRFSAERPKGSFSTLEIQRTEQGDSAMYLCASSLAGTSGRARADTQYFGPGTRLTVL.

This clonotype was found a few times. The rearrangement links TRBV9 to TRBJ2-2; D might be TRBD1 (6 bases). Germline CDR1 SGDLS, CDR2 YYNGEE. The CDR3 extends over 16 amino acids. V was pared by 4 bases and J by 2 bases, with 15 bases between. CDR3 DNA sequence: TGTGCCAGCAGCCCCCACCGCAGGGGAAACACCGGGGAGCTGTTTTTT. Protein sequence: CASSPHRRGNTGELFF.

A few counts support this clonotype. The chain employs TRBV29-1 and TRBJ2-7, with D hard to call. Deletions cut 7 bases from V and 2 bases from J, with 15 bases between. This CDR3 is 13 amino acids long. Germline CDR1 and CDR2: SQVTM and ANQGSEA. Here the CDR3 DNA reads TGCAGCGGCCTAGTCGGAGCGACCTACGAGCAGTACTTC. Residues: CSGLVGATYEQYF.

This clonotype was detected only a few times. This chain uses TRBV7-9 with TRBJ2-7; D remains unclear. The CDR3 consists of 15 residues. The V and J ends lost 0 bases and 3 bases respectively, with 12 bases between them. The germline gives CDR1 SEHNR, CDR2 FQNEAQ (reference sequence). The CDR3 loop is CASSLAQGLVYEQYF. The CDR3 region has the DNA TGTGCCAGCAGCTTAGCACAAGGGCTTGTCTACGAGCAGTACTTC. Looking up the rest from reference TRBV7-9 and TRBJ2-7 gives the full variable domain: DTGVSQNPRHKITKRGQNVTFRCDPISEHNRLYWYRQTLGQGPEFLTYFQNEAQLEKSRLLSDRFSAERPKGSFSTLEIQRTEQGDSAMYLCASSLAQGLVYEQYFGPGTRLTVT.

The rearrangement links TRBV20-1 to TRBJ2-7; TRBD2 matches 10 bases. There are 15 residues in the CDR3. V shed 1 base, J shed 8 bases, and the junction held 11 bases outside the gene matches. The germline gives CDR1 DFQATT, CDR2 SNEGSKA (reference sequence). CDR3 residues: CSARGEREGRNKQYF. The CDR3 coding sequence is TGCAGTGCTAGAGGGGAGCGGGAGGGCCGAAACAAGCAGTACTTC.

This chain connects TRBV11-2 to TRBJ1-6; 7 nucleotides agree with TRBD1. Germline-derived CDR1 and CDR2 are SGHAT and FQNNGV. V shed 5 bases and J 10 bases; nucleotides not matched to a gene: 11. The CDR3 length is 15 residues. In DNA, the CDR3 is TGTGCCAGCAGCGGAATCGACAGGGCTCGGTCACCCCTCCACTTT. This translates into CASSGIDRARSPLHF.

This clonotype was seen only a few times. The chain combines TRBV28 with TRBJ2-1, with TRBD1 matching 7 bases. The CDR3 spans 14 residues. Germline CDR1 is MDHEN and CDR2 is SYDVKM. J gave up 2 bases and V 5 bases, and 3 bases lay outside the gene matches. The CDR3 DNA reads as TGTGCCAGCAGTATCGGGACAGCCTACAATGAGCAGTTCTTC. It is translated as CASSIGTAYNEQFF.

The V and J genes are TRBV12-3 or TRBV12-4 and TRBJ2-3; 7 bases match TRBD1. The CDR3 is 16 amino acids. J lost 5 bases, V lost 6 bases, and 14 bases had no gene match. Written as DNA, the CDR3 is TGTGCCAGCAGCCAACGGACAGGTTTGAAGAGAGATACGCAGTATTTT. This sequence encodes CASSQRTGLKRDTQYF.

This clonotype turned up a few times. V is TRBV30 and J is TRBJ2-3; the D is unclear. CDR1 is GTSNPN, CDR2 SVGIG, per germline (reference sequence). V was shortened by 2 bases and J by 3 bases, with 12 bases between the two germline ends. The CDR3 runs to 14 residues. CDR3: CAWSRTVWTDTQYF. The CDR3 DNA sequence: TGTGCCTGGAGTAGGACGGTCTGGACAGATACGCAGTATTTT.

This clonotype was detected a few times. The rearrangement links TRBV7-7 to TRBJ2-5, with D possibly matching TRBD2 (6 bases). CDR3 length equals 14 residues. Germline values: CDR1 SSHAT, CDR2 FNYEAQ (reference sequence). V lost 2 bases and J lost 3, with 10 bases in between. The CDR3 DNA is TGTGCCAGCAGCTTACGTTCGGGGGAAGAGACCCAGTACTTC. Translated: CASSLRSGEETQYF.

This clonotype showed up just once. The gene calls are TRBV5-5 and TRBJ1-1; 7 nucleotides agree with TRBD1. The CDR3 is made up of 14 amino acids. Germline CDR1 reads SGHKS; CDR2 reads YYEKEE (reference sequence). V was pared by 2 bases and J by 4 bases, with 5 bases of the junction left unmatched. The CDR3 region has the DNA TGTGCCAGCAGCTTCCCCTCAGGGGGCACTGAAGCTTTCTTT. It encodes CASSFPSGGTEAFF.

This clonotype turned up a few times. The CDR3 coding sequence is TGTGCCAGCTCAGTAAGGGCCCTCGAAGACGCTTTCTTT. It specifies CASSVRALEDAFF. This rearrangement joins TRBV18 to TRBJ1-1, with D hard to call. Trimming cost V 5 bases and J 11 bases, with 18 bases left between them. The CDR3 is 13 amino acids. CDR1 is KGHSH, CDR2 LQKENI, per germline.

This clonotype was seen only a few times. V is TRBV5-6 and J is TRBJ1-2; D is unresolved. Germline loops: CDR1 SGHDT, CDR2 YYEEEE. The CDR3 extends over 14 amino acids. Deletions cut 1 base from V and 4 bases from J, with 11 bases between. The CDR3 protein is CASSLIQVGYGYTF. DNA of the CDR3: TGTGCCAGCAGCTTGATCCAGGTCGGCTATGGCTACACCTTC. Using reference TRBV5-6 and TRBJ1-2 for the parts outside the CDR3, the full variable domain is DAGVTQSPTHLIKTRGQQVTLRCSPKSGHDTVSWYQQALGQGPQFIFQYYEEEERQRGNFPDRFSGHQFPNYSSELNVNALLLGDSALYLCASSLIQVGYGYTFGSGTRLTVV.

The chain combines TRBV4-3 with TRBJ2-1; perhaps TRBD2 as D (5 bases). CDR3 size: 17 residues. CDR1 is LGHNA, CDR2 YSLEER, per germline. Trimming took 3 bases from V and 0 from J, leaving 15 bases between them. CDR3 in DNA: TGCGCCAGCAGCCACGGACTGGTATCGAGCTCCTACAATGAGCAGTTCTTC. Translating gives CASSHGLVSSSYNEQFF.

In this sample, this clonotype turned up a few times. The genes are TRBV12-3 or TRBV12-4 and TRBJ2-6; D unresolved. The CDR3 is 15 residues long. The germline V and J ends were trimmed by 5 bases and 2 bases, with 10 bases remaining between them. The CDR3 DNA reads TGTGCCAGCAGTCCGGATTTAACTGGGGCCAACGTCCTGACTTTC. This gives the protein CASSPDLTGANVLTF.

J is TRBJ2-5 and V is TRBV5-1; D may be TRBD2 (6 bases). Germline loops: CDR1 SGHRS, CDR2 YFSETQ. This CDR3 contains 16 residues. V shed 0 bases and J shed 4 bases, with 16 bases lying between them. CDR3 region: CASSLAPASALETQYF. In DNA form, the CDR3 reads TGCGCCAGCAGCTTGGCCCCTGCTAGCGCCTTAGAGACCCAGTACTTC.

There are many counts of this clonotype. The V gene is TRBV20-1, the J gene TRBJ1-1, with D unclear. The CDR3 length is 13 residues. V shed 0 bases and J shed 3 bases, with 8 bases lying between them. In germline, CDR1 is DFQATT, CDR2 SNEGSKA (reference sequence). The CDR3, as DNA: TGCAGTGCTAGAGATGGGAGGGACACTGAAGCTTTCTTT. This translates into CSARDGRDTEAFF.